This passage covers 4 T cell receptor beta chains from one sample sequenced in a study of blood T cell repertoires in COVID-19. Repertoires were generated with immunoSEQ multiplex PCR, while TCRdb's copy carries only in-frame clones and drops some. This table holds 200,000 or so clones, roughly 90% found once. The specimen was peripheral blood. Receptors were obtained from a woman aged 50 to 60 with acute or convalescent COVID-19.

The chain joins TRBV6-6 to TRBJ1-2, with 7 bases that match TRBD1. V lost 5 bases and J lost 6; bases outside the gene matches: 12. Germline CDR1 is MNHNY and CDR2 is SVGAGI (reference sequence). The CDR3 extends over 15 amino acids. Here the CDR3 reads CASSTGQGEFNGYTF. CDR3 coding DNA: TGTGCCAGCAGTACCGGCCAGGGGGAATTTAATGGCTACACCTTC.

V and J are TRBV18 and TRBJ2-1; 9 bases line up with TRBD2. The V gene end was trimmed by 3 bases and the J gene end by 6 bases; junction bases not matched to a gene: 15. Germline V gene lookup returns CDR1 KGHSH and CDR2 LQKENI. The CDR3 runs to 18 residues. CDR3 in amino acids: CASSPSPLAGGPLNEQFF. Written as DNA, the CDR3 is TGTGCCAGCTCACCGAGCCCCTTGGCGGGAGGGCCCCTCAATGAGCAGTTCTTC.

The J gene is TRBJ1-1, the V gene TRBV4-3; no reliable D call. CDR1 and CDR2 from the germline V gene are LGHNA and YSLEER. The CDR3 consists of 14 residues. V lost 0 bases to trimming and J lost 2 bases, with 7 bases between them. CDR3 in amino acids: CASSQENGNTEAFF. The CDR3 region has the DNA TGCGCCAGCAGCCAAGAGAACGGTAACACTGAAGCTTTCTTT.

The chain is built from TRBV7-6 and TRBJ2-1; tentatively, D is TRBD2 (6 bases). Trimming left V 3 bases short and J 2 bases short, with 11 bases between. This CDR3 is built from 15 residues. From germline, CDR1 is SGHVS and CDR2 FNYEAQ. The CDR3 spells CASSLRRGAYNEQFF. As DNA, the CDR3 is TGTGCCAGCAGCTTGAGGCGGGGAGCCTACAATGAGCAGTTCTTC.